This T cell receptor (beta chain) was identified in a study of neurological immune-mediated disorders. Study outcomes and limitations: Sharing of CDR3 amino acid sequences among expanded clones across subjects was absent, suggesting private repertoires in all groups.

Time point reported: longitudinal time-point 2. The unsorted libraries originated from 2 million PBMCs that had been stored at -80 C. After removal of 6 bases from V and 0 bases from J, the junction contained 7 bases not matched to a gene. The CDR3 covers 17 residues. Germline CDR1 and CDR2: MDHEN and SYDVKM. As for this clonotype: Its antigen is unknown.

The team produced cDNA through 5'RACE using 10-nucleotide random UMIs. The authors obtained over 160 million TCR-beta sequences from 15-18 subjects per sequencing run. TCRdb analysed the 5' RACE reads with MiXCR anew, one entry per CDR3 protein. The table lists some 100,000 distinct CDR3 sequences, roughly 13% of them singletons. The TCR originated in a female donor with HTLV-1-associated myelopathy (HAM/TSP). V is TRBV28 and J is TRBJ1-5, with TRBD1 matching 11 bases. Specimen: PBMCs. CDR3 DNA sequence: TGTGCCAGCAGCCCCCGGACAGGGGGCGATAGCAATCAGCCCCAGCATTTT. Translating gives CASSPRTGGDSNQPQHF. Full variable domain (outside the CDR3, taken from reference TRBV28 and TRBJ1-5): DVKVTQSSRYLVKRTGEKVFLECVQDMDHENMFWYRQDPGLGLRLIYFSYDVKMKEKGDIPEGYSVSREKKERFSLILESASTNQTSMYLCASSPRTGGDSNQPQHFGDGTRLSIL.